This entry is about one TCR beta chain. Its antigen is as yet unknown. The data are from a study of T cell repertoires in cytomegalovirus infection. Study background: Public signatures in TCR beta pointed to CMV infection and matching HLA type.

TCRdb used MiXCR to reprocess the reads, holding one entry per CDR3 protein. The sample has approximately 150,000 distinct CDR3 sequences; about 6.5% are singletons. General study results and limits: Summed public TCR beta family frequency identified CMV carriers bearing the relevant HLA. In two of eight donors, the top clonotype was HLA-C-restricted CMV-specific.

The V end lost 6 bases, the J end lost 6 bases, and 15 bases lay between the germline ends. Germline CDR1 is SQVTM and CDR2 is ANQGSEA. The CDR3 runs 13 residues. Sequencing was done on a sample of PBMCs. This clonotype originated in a human donor in good health (CMV status not recorded). Some clones in this sample may be carry-over from other donors' samples. The rearrangement joins TRBV29-1 to TRBJ2-1, with D possibly being TRBD1 (6 bases). The CDR3 DNA is TGCAGCGTGGACAGCCAGCCATCCAATGAGCAGTTCTTC. Translated, it gives CSVDSQPSNEQFF.